The 12 T cell receptor beta chains given below trace back to one sample, sequenced in a study of blood T cell repertoires in COVID-19. Data came from immunoSEQ multiplex PCR; TCRdb stores just in-frame clones and leaves some out. Seen here are roughly 150,000 clones, 70% to 90% observed once, and the top ten hold less than 5.5%. Sequenced sample: peripheral blood. All receptors derive from a human donor in a cohort sampled during active COVID-19.

The V call is TRBV5-4, the J call TRBJ2-1; a weak D match, TRBD2 (6 bases). This CDR3 has 15 amino acids. V was cut by 4 bases and J by 3 bases, with 14 bases left in between. The V gene's germline CDR1 is SGHNT and CDR2 YYREEE (reference sequence). The CDR3 region is CASSLPGGGYNEQFF. The CDR3 nucleotides are TGTGCCAGCAGCCTACCTGGGGGAGGCTACAATGAGCAGTTCTTC.

This chain connects TRBV2 to TRBJ2-7; 10 bases match TRBD1. This CDR3 has 13 residues. From germline, CDR1 is SNHLY and CDR2 FYNNEI. With V trimmed by 8 bases and J by 6 bases, 7 bases remained unmatched. CDR3 region: CASQDRGIAEQYF. Here the CDR3 DNA reads TGTGCCAGCCAGGACAGGGGGATCGCCGAGCAGTACTTC.

V usage is TRBV6-6 and J usage is TRBJ1-5; 7 nucleotides align to TRBD1. The CDR3 covers 14 residues. Trimming cost V 6 bases and J 5 bases; bases outside gene matches: 7. Germline values: CDR1 MNHNY, CDR2 SVGAGI (reference sequence). DNA of the CDR3: TGTGCCAGCAGACCAGGACAGGTTTATCAGCCCCAGCATTTT. Its protein product is CASRPGQVYQPQHF.

The genes are TRBV6-2 or TRBV6-3 and TRBJ2-7; 14 bases line up with TRBD2. This CDR3 spans 15 amino acids. Germline assignment: CDR1 MNHEY and CDR2 SVGEGT. V gave up 5 bases and J gave up 6 bases; unmatched junction bases: 6. CDR3 sequence (DNA): TGTGCCAGCAGTCAGGGGACTAGCGGGAGACTCGAGCAGTACTTC. Translating it yields CASSQGTSGRLEQYF.

In this sample, this clone turned up once. This chain uses TRBV30 with TRBJ1-2; 7 bases are shared with TRBD1. Trimming at V came to 3 bases and at J to 11 bases, leaving 18 bases not matched to a gene. CDR3 size: 15 residues. Germline V gene sequence: CDR1 GTSNPN, CDR2 SVGIG (reference sequence). In DNA form, the CDR3 reads TGTGCCTGGAGCCGGATTGGGACAGACCCTAACATTTACACCTTC. Translation: CAWSRIGTDPNIYTF. The entire variable domain, with the rest obtained from reference TRBV30 and TRBJ1-2, is as follows: SQTIHQWPATLVQPVGSPLSLECTVEGTSNPNLYWYRQAAGRGLQLLFYSVGIGQISSEVPQNLSASRPQDRQFILSSKKLLLSDSGFYLCAWSRIGTDPNIYTFGSGTRLTVV.

The genes are TRBV4-1 and TRBJ2-1; weak D call: TRBD2 (5 bases). The CDR3 consists of 14 residues. V was clipped by 0 bases and J by 9 bases, with 12 bases between them. Germline V gene lookup returns CDR1 MGHRA and CDR2 YSYEKL. CDR3 nucleotide sequence: TGCGCCAGCAGCCAAGAGGAGACTACCTTTGAGCAGTTCTTC. It encodes CASSQEETTFEQFF.

The rearrangement links TRBV30 to TRBJ1-2, with 9 nucleotides matching TRBD1. This CDR3 spans 17 amino acids. Germline values: CDR1 GTSNPN, CDR2 SVGIG (reference sequence). V was clipped by 1 base and J by 7 bases; unmatched bases: 16. The CDR3 reads CAWSGRGMTGGVTGYTF. The CDR3 DNA is TGTGCCTGGAGTGGGCGAGGGATGACAGGGGGAGTTACTGGCTACACCTTC.

V is TRBV5-1 and J is TRBJ2-1; no clear D gene. Germline CDR1 reads SGHRS; CDR2 reads YFSETQ. Trimming removed 0 bases at V and 6 bases at J, with 7 bases between. CDR3 length: 13 residues. The CDR3 loop reads CASSLVYVNEQFF. DNA of the CDR3: TGCGCCAGCAGCTTGGTTTATGTCAATGAGCAGTTCTTC.

The CDR3: CSAGGQGGTEAFF. CDR3 DNA: TGCAGTGCTGGTGGACAGGGAGGCACTGAAGCTTTCTTT. The chain couples TRBV20-1 to TRBJ1-1, with 8 nucleotides matching TRBD1. Per the germline V gene, CDR1 is DFQATT and CDR2 is SNEGSKA (reference sequence). CDR3 length: 13 amino acids. V shed 5 bases, J shed 4 bases, and the junction held 6 bases outside the gene matches.

The chain recombines TRBV19 with TRBJ1-1; D unclear. Germline V gives CDR1 LNHDA, CDR2 SQIVND (reference sequence). The CDR3 has 16 residues. The V end was cut by 3 bases, the J end by 0 bases, with 14 bases between. This CDR3 is CASSIRGVAMNTEAFF. CDR3 DNA sequence: TGTGCCAGTAGTATCCGCGGGGTAGCCATGAACACTGAAGCTTTCTTT.

V is TRBV5-6 and J is TRBJ1-6; a possible D gene is TRBD1 (5 bases). The length of the CDR3 is 17 residues. The germline V and J ends were trimmed by 5 bases and 7 bases, with 22 bases remaining between them. Per the germline V gene, CDR1 is SGHDT and CDR2 is YYEEEE. The CDR3 DNA is TGTGCCAGCAGTTCCACCCTCTGGGGGGTGGAAAATTCACCCCTCCACTTT. This encodes CASSSTLWGVENSPLHF.

The chain carries TRBV19 and TRBJ1-1, with 7 bases matching TRBD1. The V gene's germline CDR1 is LNHDA and CDR2 SQIVND (reference sequence). This CDR3 region has 16 residues. The V gene end was trimmed by 6 bases and the J gene end by 2 bases; junction bases not matched to a gene: 12. The CDR3 region is CASSVSSGTANTEAFF. CDR3 nucleotides: TGTGCCAGTAGCGTCTCCTCGGGGACAGCCAACACTGAAGCTTTCTTT.